The rows below give T cell receptor beta chains drawn from one sample of a study of PD-L1 blockade in urothelial cancer. The protocol was immunoSEQ multiplex PCR, while the TCRdb copy is restricted to in-frame clones and leaves out a portion. In the table there are 95,000 to 100,000 clones, around 90% of which are singletons. This material consisted of PBMCs, taken around atezolizumab (anti-PD-L1) treatment. The receptors come from a man in his sixties with urothelial cancer. Both conserved end residues are part of each CDR3. Each record gives: J gene, V gene, D gene, CDR3 length, clone size, CDR3 DNA, CDR3 protein. The D gene is left open where the match is weak. Part of the rows lack a size; the others show once, few, many or a class for expanded clones.

>TRBJ1-6|TRBV30|TRBD1|13|-
TGTGCCTGCACCGGGACAGATAATTCACCCCTCCACTTT
CACTGTDNSPLHF
>TRBJ2-1|TRBV30|-|12|-
TGTGCCATGGAGCTAGCGAGCGATGAGCAGTTCTTC
CAMELASDEQFF
>TRBJ2-1|TRBV7-3|TRBD2|20|-
TGTGCCAGCAGCTTAAAGGGGGAACTAGCGGGAGGAGGCCCATTCAATGAGCAGTTCTTC
CASSLKGELAGGGPFNEQFF
>TRBJ1-2|TRBV9|-|15|-
TGTGCCAGCAGCGCCGCGGGGGGACATCTTAGCGGCTACACCTTC
CASSAAGGHLSGYTF
>TRBJ2-7|TRBV29-1|TRBD2|15|-
TGCAGCGTTGATCACGGCGGGAGGGACTCCTACGAGCAGTACTTC
CSVDHGGRDSYEQYF
>TRBJ2-5|TRBV20-1|-|11|once
TGCAGTGAAATCTACGGGGAGACCCAGTACTTC
CSEIYGETQYF
>TRBJ1-5|TRBV18|TRBD1|15|-
TGTGCCAGCTCACCAAGGACAGGGACCAATCAGCCCCAGCATTTT
CASSPRTGTNQPQHF
>TRBJ2-7|TRBV9|TRBD2|15|-
TGTGCCAGCAGCTCCTGGACTAGCGCCTCCTACGAGCAGTACTTC
CASSSWTSASYEQYF
>TRBJ2-3|TRBV27|TRBD2|17|-
TGTGCCAGCAGTTTACCTAGCGGGGGCCTTAGCACAGATACGCAGTATTTT
CASSLPSGGLSTDTQYF
>TRBJ2-1|TRBV28|-|13|-
TGTGCCAGCACCATAACAGCATACAATGAGCAGTTCTTC
CASTITAYNEQFF
>TRBJ2-3|TRBV7-9|TRBD2|17|-
TGTGCCAGCAGCTTAGGTAGACTAGCGATTTACACAGATACGCAGTATTTT
CASSLGRLAIYTDTQYF
>TRBJ2-7|TRBV9|-|12|few
TGTGCCAGCAGCGTAGAGAACGGCAGGATGTACTTC
CASSVENGRMYF
>TRBJ1-3|TRBV28|TRBD1|15|-
TGTGCCAGCTTTGAACAGGGGGCGTGGGGAAACACCATATATTTT
CASFEQGAWGNTIYF
>TRBJ2-5|TRBV6-6|-|14|-
TGTGCCAGCAGTTACTCTGGGCTTCAAGAGACCCAGTACTTC
CASSYSGLQETQYF
>TRBJ1-1|TRBV19|-|15|few
TGTGCCAGGGTAGCCTCAAGGGGGGGCCCCACTGAAGCTTTCTTT
CARVASRGGPTEAFF
>TRBJ2-7|TRBV13|-|17|-
TGTGCCAGCAGCACCTTCCAAAGTGGCCTCAACCGCTACGAGCAGTACTTC
CASSTFQSGLNRYEQYF
>TRBJ2-7|TRBV12-5|TRBD1|13|-
TGTGCTAGTGGGGGGACAGGGCCCCACGAGCAGTACTTC
CASGGTGPHEQYF
>TRBJ2-3|TRBV28|TRBD2|13|once
TGTGCCAGCCTCCGGGGGGGCCTAGATACGCAGTATTTT
CASLRGGLDTQYF
>TRBJ1-1|TRBV5-1|-|14|-
TGCGCCAGCAGGGGGGGGCAGCCCCGCACTGAAGCTTTCTTT
CASRGGQPRTEAFF
>TRBJ1-1|TRBV7-3|-|15|-
TGTGCCAGCAGCCCGACAGGACCCCCGAACACTGAAGCTTTCTTT
CASSPTGPPNTEAFF
>TRBJ1-5|TRBV6-5|-|13|-
TGTGCCAGCAGGTCAACATACGGGCAGCCCCAGCATTTT
CASRSTYGQPQHF
>TRBJ2-6|TRBV11-3|-|15|-
TGTGCCAGCAGCTCGACAGTCTCTGGGGCCAACGTCCTGACTTTC
CASSSTVSGANVLTF
>TRBJ2-7|TRBV30|-|13|-
TGTGCCTGGCGTGGAACAGGAACCTACGAGCAGTACTTC
CAWRGTGTYEQYF
>TRBJ1-2|TRBV29-1|-|13|-
TGCAGCGTTTATACGGGAGCTAACTATGGCTACACCTTC
CSVYTGANYGYTF
>TRBJ1-1|TRBV4-3|-|16|-
TGCGCCAGCAGCCAAGGATGGAGGGCTCAGGACACTGAAGCTTTCTTT
CASSQGWRAQDTEAFF
>TRBJ2-7|TRBV5-1|TRBD1|14|-
TGCGCCAGCAGCTTGGCCAGGGGGCTCCACGAGCAGTACTTC
CASSLARGLHEQYF
>TRBJ2-5|TRBV5-1|-|15|-
TGCGCCAGCAGCTTGGCTGGACAGCCTGGGGAGACCCAGTACTTC
CASSLAGQPGETQYF
>TRBJ2-5|TRBV11-2|TRBD1|15|-
TGTGCCAGCAGCCCACAGGGGGTACCGCCGGAGACCCAGTACTTC
CASSPQGVPPETQYF
>TRBJ2-2|TRBV27|-|13|-
TGTGCCAGCAGTCCGGGAAACACCGGGGAGCTGTTTTTT
CASSPGNTGELFF
>TRBJ2-2|TRBV10-3|-|13|few
TGTGCCATCAGTTTGAGTAACGCCGGGGAGCTGTTTTTT
CAISLSNAGELFF
>TRBJ2-1|TRBV10-3|TRBD1|13|-
TGTGCCACCAACGACAGGGGCTACAATGAGCAGTTCTTC
CATNDRGYNEQFF
>TRBJ2-5|TRBV5-6|TRBD2|17|-
TGTGCCAGCAGCTTGGCTCTAGCGGGGGTCCAGGGGGAGACCCAGTACTTC
CASSLALAGVQGETQYF
>TRBJ2-1|TRBV2|-|13|-
TGTGCCAGCAAGTTGGAGGGGTACCGTGAGCAGTTCTTC
CASKLEGYREQFF
>TRBJ2-3|TRBV30|TRBD1|13|once
TGTGCCTGGAGTCCAGGACAGGTGAATACGCAGTATTTT
CAWSPGQVNTQYF
>TRBJ2-1|TRBV7-6|-|15|-
TGTGCCAGCAGCTTGAACCCGGTCTCCTACAATGAGCAGTTCTTC
CASSLNPVSYNEQFF
>TRBJ1-2|TRBV10-3|TRBD1|14|-
TGTGCCATCAGTGAGCCGGACAGGGCTTATGGCTACACCTTC
CAISEPDRAYGYTF
>TRBJ2-3|TRBV5-5|-|15|-
TGTGCCAGCAGCACAGACAGTCGTAACACAGATACGCAGTATTTT
CASSTDSRNTDTQYF
>TRBJ1-2|TRBV7-3|-|15|-
TGTGCCAGCAGCGTAGGAACACAGGGCCACTCTGGCTACACCTTC
CASSVGTQGHSGYTF
>TRBJ2-1|TRBV30|TRBD2|17|-
TGTGCCTGGAGTGTAGACCTTGTTGCGGGAGGGCACAATGAGCAGTTCTTC
CAWSVDLVAGGHNEQFF
>TRBJ2-5|TRBV11-3|TRBD1|16|-
TGTGCCAGCAGCTTAGCGCGGGCAGGGGGCTTGGAGACCCAGTACTTC
CASSLARAGGLETQYF
>TRBJ2-5|TRBV5-4|TRBD2|15|-
TGTGCCAGCAGCGACCGGACTAGCGGGGGAGAGACCCAGTACTTC
CASSDRTSGGETQYF
>TRBJ2-1|TRBV9|-|15|-
TGTGCCAGCAGCGTAAGGAGCGGACTGGGCAATGAGCAGTTCTTC
CASSVRSGLGNEQFF
>TRBJ1-1|TRBV30|-|12|-
TGTGCCTTGATACGGGTGGACACTGAAGCTTTCTTT
CALIRVDTEAFF
>TRBJ1-4|TRBV29-1|TRBD1|14|-
TGCAGCGCCAGAACCGGGACAGCTAATGAAAAACTGTTTTTT
CSARTGTANEKLFF
>TRBJ2-1|TRBV6-1|TRBD2|15|-
TGTGCCAGCGCGATAGCGGGACTGCCCTACAATGAGCAGTTCTTC
CASAIAGLPYNEQFF
>TRBJ2-7|TRBV5-1|TRBD1|17|-
TGCGCCAGCAGCTTTCAACCAGGGACAGGGGGAAACTACGAGCAGTACTTC
CASSFQPGTGGNYEQYF
>TRBJ1-2|TRBV5-1|-|14|-
TGCGCCAGCAGCCCACCGACAGCTAACTATGGCTACACCTTC
CASSPPTANYGYTF
>TRBJ2-1|TRBV2|-|14|-
TGTGCCAGCAGTGGGACAGCTCCCTACAATGAGCAGTTCTTC
CASSGTAPYNEQFF
>TRBJ2-7|TRBV4-3|TRBD1|14|-
TGCGCCAGCAGCCCCGGGGACAGGGGGTACGAGCAGTACTTC
CASSPGDRGYEQYF
>TRBJ1-2|TRBV18|TRBD1|17|-
TGTGCCAGCTCACCCAGGGACAGATCACTAAGTCTCTATGGCTACACCTTC
CASSPRDRSLSLYGYTF
>TRBJ2-7|TRBV28|TRBD2|14|-
TGTGCCAGCAGCCCCGGGACTAGCGGGCCCCAGCAGTACTTC
CASSPGTSGPQQYF
>TRBJ1-3|TRBV28|-|12|-
TGTGCCAGCCTAAGCTCTGGAAACACCATATATTTT
CASLSSGNTIYF
>TRBJ2-2|TRBV5-6|TRBD1|19|once
TGTGCCAGCAGCCCGGGATTCGCGGGGCGGACAGGGGAAACCGGGGAGCTGTTTTTT
CASSPGFAGRTGETGELFF